Below are 9 T cell receptor beta chains sequenced from a single sample in a study of early T cells in non-severe SARS-CoV-2 infection. TCRdb passed the 5' RACE reads through MiXCR, listing each CDR3 protein once. The sample includes about 80,000 distinct CDR3 sequences, roughly 4.7% of them seen just once. The specimen comprised whole blood, sampled at baseline. The source is an adult who was a healthcare worker with PCR-confirmed SARS-CoV-2 infection or an uninfected control (not recorded which).

The sample holds many counts of this clonotype. The chain recombines TRBV20-1 with TRBJ2-1; D may be TRBD2 (6 bases). CDR1 and CDR2 (germline): DFQATT, SNEGSKA (reference sequence). This CDR3 has 16 residues. V lost 2 bases, J lost 6 bases, and 20 bases lay in between. CDR3 amino acids: CSARPDPAGLLNEQFF. The CDR3 DNA follows: TGCAGTGCTAGACCCGACCCAGCGGGCCTCCTCAATGAGCAGTTCTTC.

This clonotype was seen a handful of times. The chain has TRBV9 and TRBJ2-3; D is possibly TRBD2 (5 bases). Trimming shortened V by 4 bases and J by 1 base, and 13 bases separated the two germline ends. This CDR3 comprises 15 residues. Germline CDR1 is SGDLS and CDR2 is YYNGEE. The chain's CDR3 is CASSPWGSGTDTQYF. For the CDR3, the DNA is TGTGCCAGCAGCCCTTGGGGTAGCGGCACAGATACGCAGTATTTT. Together with reference TRBV9 and TRBJ2-3, the CDR3 gives the full variable domain: DSGVTQTPKHLITATGQRVTLRCSPRSGDLSVYWYQQSLDQGLQFLIQYYNGEERAKGNILERFSAQQFPDLHSELNLSSLELGDSALYFCASSPWGSGTDTQYFGPGTRLTVL.

This clonotype occurred a few times. The chain has TRBV24-1 and TRBJ2-5, with D perhaps matching TRBD1 (6 bases). V shed 3 bases and J shed 1 base, with 11 bases lying between them. This CDR3 has 15 residues. Germline-derived CDR1 and CDR2 are KGHDR and SFDVKD. This CDR3 reads CATSDPRTVQETQYF. In DNA form, the CDR3 reads TGTGCCACCAGTGATCCTAGGACAGTCCAAGAGACCCAGTACTTC.

The chain couples TRBV20-1 to TRBJ2-5; D unresolved. This CDR3 comprises 13 residues. The germline V gene has CDR1 DFQATT and CDR2 SNEGSKA (reference sequence). V lost 3 bases and J 1 base, leaving 9 bases between the germline ends. The CDR3 here is CSARLPIQETQYF. In DNA form, the CDR3 reads TGCAGTGCTAGGTTGCCTATCCAAGAGACCCAGTACTTC.

The J gene is TRBJ1-1, the V gene TRBV29-1; D might be TRBD1 (6 bases). V was shortened by 6 bases and J by 4 bases, with 15 bases between the two germline ends. The germline gives CDR1 SQVTM, CDR2 ANQGSEA. The CDR3 consists of 13 residues. In DNA, the CDR3 is TGCAGCGTCTCACTGGGGGCGCGCACTGAAGCTTTCTTT. This gives the protein CSVSLGARTEAFF.

The CDR3: CASSLYLRDTQYF. DNA for the CDR3: TGCGCCAGCAGCCTATACCTCCGAGATACGCAGTATTTT. The genes are TRBV5-1 and TRBJ2-3; D not resolved. V gave up 4 bases and J gave up 5 bases, with 11 bases separating them. The CDR3 extends over 13 amino acids. Per germline, CDR1 SGHRS and CDR2 YFSETQ.

This clonotype came up many times. V gene TRBV7-3 combines with J gene TRBJ2-1; the match to TRBD2 covers 11 bases. Per the germline V gene, CDR1 is SGHTA and CDR2 is FQGTGA. V shed 2 bases, J shed 4 bases, and the junction held 1 base outside the gene matches. The CDR3 totals 15 residues. For the CDR3, the DNA is TGTGCCAGCAGCTTAGGGACTAGCGGTTACAATGAGCAGTTCTTC. Translated, it gives CASSLGTSGYNEQFF.

The sample holds many counts of this clonotype. The genes are TRBV25-1 and TRBJ1-1, with a possible D match to TRBD1 (6 bases). Germline V CDR1 and CDR2: MGHDK, SYGVNS. CDR3 length equals 12 residues. Between the trimmed V and J ends, which lost 6 bases and 5 bases, there was a span of 10 bases. The DNA of the CDR3 is TGTGCCAGCAGCGACAGGTGGACTGAAGCTTTCTTT. It translates to CASSDRWTEAFF.

There are many counts of this clonotype. The V call is TRBV20-1, the J call TRBJ2-7; D uncertain. Germline CDR1 is DFQATT and CDR2 is SNEGSKA (reference sequence). V lost 4 bases and J 1 base, leaving 17 bases between the germline ends. CDR3 length: 15 amino acids. The CDR3: CSANPAGRRSYEQYF. DNA for the CDR3: TGCAGTGCTAACCCCGCAGGTCGGAGATCCTACGAGCAGTACTTC.